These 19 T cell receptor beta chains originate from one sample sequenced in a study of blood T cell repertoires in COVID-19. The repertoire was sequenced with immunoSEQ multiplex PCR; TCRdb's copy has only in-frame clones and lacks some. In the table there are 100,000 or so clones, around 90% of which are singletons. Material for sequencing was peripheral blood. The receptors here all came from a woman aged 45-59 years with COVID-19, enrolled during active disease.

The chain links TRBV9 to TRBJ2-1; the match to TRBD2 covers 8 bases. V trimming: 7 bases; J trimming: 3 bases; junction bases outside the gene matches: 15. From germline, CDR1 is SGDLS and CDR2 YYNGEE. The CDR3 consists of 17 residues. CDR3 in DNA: TGTGCCAGCGGGATCTCACCCTCGCGGGGGGACTACAATGAGCAGTTCTTC. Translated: CASGISPSRGDYNEQFF.

CDR3 sequence (DNA): TGTGCCAGTAGTATAGGGGGTGGGGGCCGTACAGATACGCAGTATTTT. It encodes CASSIGGGGRTDTQYF. The genes are TRBV19 and TRBJ2-3, with TRBD1 as a possible D gene (6 bases). V dropped 1 base and J dropped 3 bases, with 14 bases sitting between them. The CDR3 contains 16 residues. The germline V gene has CDR1 LNHDA and CDR2 SQIVND (reference sequence).

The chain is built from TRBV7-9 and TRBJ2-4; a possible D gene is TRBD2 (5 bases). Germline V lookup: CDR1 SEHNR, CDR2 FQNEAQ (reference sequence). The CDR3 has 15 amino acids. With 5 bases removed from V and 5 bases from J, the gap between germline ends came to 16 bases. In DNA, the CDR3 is TGTGCCAGCAGCCCCCCGGGGATCCCGGAAAACATTCAGTACTTC. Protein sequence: CASSPPGIPENIQYF.

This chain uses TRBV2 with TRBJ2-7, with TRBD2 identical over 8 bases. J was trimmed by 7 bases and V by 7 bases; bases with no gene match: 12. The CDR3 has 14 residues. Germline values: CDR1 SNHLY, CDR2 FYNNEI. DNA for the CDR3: TGTGCCAGCAATTGGCGGGGGGAGTTGGAGGAGCAGTACTTC. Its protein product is CASNWRGELEEQYF.

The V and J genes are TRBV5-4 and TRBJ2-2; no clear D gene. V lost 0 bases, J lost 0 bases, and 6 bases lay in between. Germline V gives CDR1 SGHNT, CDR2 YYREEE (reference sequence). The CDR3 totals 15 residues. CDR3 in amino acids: CASSLVGSNTGELFF. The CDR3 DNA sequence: TGTGCCAGCAGCTTGGTGGGCTCGAACACCGGGGAGCTGTTTTTT.

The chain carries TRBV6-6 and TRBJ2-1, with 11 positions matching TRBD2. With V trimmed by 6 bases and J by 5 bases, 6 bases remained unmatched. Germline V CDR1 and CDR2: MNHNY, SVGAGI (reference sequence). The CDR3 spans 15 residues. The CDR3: CASRPGTSGNNEQFF. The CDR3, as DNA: TGTGCCAGCAGACCGGGGACTAGCGGAAACAATGAGCAGTTCTTC.

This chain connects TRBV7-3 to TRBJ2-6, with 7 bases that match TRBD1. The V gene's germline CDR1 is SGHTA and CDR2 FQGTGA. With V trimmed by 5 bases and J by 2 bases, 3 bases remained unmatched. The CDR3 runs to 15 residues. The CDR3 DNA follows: TGTGCCAGCAGCGCCCAGGGGGCTGGGGCCAACGTCCTGACTTTC. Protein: CASSAQGAGANVLTF.

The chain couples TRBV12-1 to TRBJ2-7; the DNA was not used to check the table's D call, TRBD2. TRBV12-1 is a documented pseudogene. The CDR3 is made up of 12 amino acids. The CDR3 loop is CASSFRLPEQYF. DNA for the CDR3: TGTGCCAGCAGCTTTCGACTTCCCGAGCAGTACTTC.

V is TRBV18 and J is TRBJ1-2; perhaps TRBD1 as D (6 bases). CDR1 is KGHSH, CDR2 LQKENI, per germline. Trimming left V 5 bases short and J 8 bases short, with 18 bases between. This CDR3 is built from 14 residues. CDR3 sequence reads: CASSNNQGPEGYTF. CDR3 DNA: TGTGCCAGCTCAAACAACCAGGGGCCGGAGGGCTACACCTTC.

For the CDR3, the DNA is TGCGCCAGCAGCCCCCCGGGGGTAGCGGGGGGCTACGAGCAGTACTTC. Translating it yields CASSPPGVAGGYEQYF. V gene TRBV5-1 combines with J gene TRBJ2-7; 10 bases match TRBD2. The CDR3 has 16 amino acids. Germline lookup yields CDR1 SGHRS and CDR2 YFSETQ. J lost 3 bases, V lost 4 bases, and 10 bases had no gene match.

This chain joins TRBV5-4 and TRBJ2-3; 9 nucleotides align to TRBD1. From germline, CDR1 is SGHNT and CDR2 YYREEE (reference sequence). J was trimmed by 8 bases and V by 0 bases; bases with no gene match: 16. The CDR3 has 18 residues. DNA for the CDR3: TGTGCCAGCAGCTTGGTACCCACCGGGACAGGGCTCGAGAGTACGCAGTATTTT. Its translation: CASSLVPTGTGLESTQYF.

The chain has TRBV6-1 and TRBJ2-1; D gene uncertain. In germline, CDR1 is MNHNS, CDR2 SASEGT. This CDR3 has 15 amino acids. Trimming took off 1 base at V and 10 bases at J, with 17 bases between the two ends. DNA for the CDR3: TGTGCCAGCAGTGAAGGTAAAGAGGTTTGGCGGGAGCAGTTCTTC. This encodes CASSEGKEVWREQFF.

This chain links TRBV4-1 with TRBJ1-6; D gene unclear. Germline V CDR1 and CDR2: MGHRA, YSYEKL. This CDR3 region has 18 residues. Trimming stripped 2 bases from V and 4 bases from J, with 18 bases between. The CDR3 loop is CASSQSSPVESYNSPLHF. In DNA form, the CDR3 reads TGCGCCAGCAGCCAAAGCTCCCCCGTGGAGTCGTATAATTCACCCCTCCACTTT.

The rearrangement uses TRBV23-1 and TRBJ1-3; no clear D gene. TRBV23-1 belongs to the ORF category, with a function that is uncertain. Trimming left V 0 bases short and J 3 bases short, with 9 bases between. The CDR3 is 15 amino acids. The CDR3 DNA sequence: TGCGCCAGCAGTCAATCGTGGCAGTTTGGAAACACCATATATTTT. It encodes CASSQSWQFGNTIYF.

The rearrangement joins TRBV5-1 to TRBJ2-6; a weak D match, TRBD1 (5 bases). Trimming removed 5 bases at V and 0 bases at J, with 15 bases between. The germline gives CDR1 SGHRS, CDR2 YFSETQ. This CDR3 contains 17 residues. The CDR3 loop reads CASSIDSRGSGANVLTF. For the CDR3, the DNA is TGCGCCAGCAGTATCGATAGTAGGGGCTCTGGGGCCAACGTCCTGACTTTC. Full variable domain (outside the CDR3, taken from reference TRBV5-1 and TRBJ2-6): KAGVTQTPRYLIKTRGQQVTLSCSPISGHRSVSWYQQTPGQGLQFLFEYFSETQRNKGNFPGRFSGRQFSNSRSEMNVSTLELGDSALYLCASSIDSRGSGANVLTFGAGSRLTVL.

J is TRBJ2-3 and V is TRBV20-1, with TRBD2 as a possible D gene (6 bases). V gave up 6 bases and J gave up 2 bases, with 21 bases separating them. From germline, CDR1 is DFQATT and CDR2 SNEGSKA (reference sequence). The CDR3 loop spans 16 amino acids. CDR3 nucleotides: TGCAGTGCCAGTGGTACAGGTGGCGGGAACACAGATACGCAGTATTTT. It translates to CSASGTGGGNTDTQYF.

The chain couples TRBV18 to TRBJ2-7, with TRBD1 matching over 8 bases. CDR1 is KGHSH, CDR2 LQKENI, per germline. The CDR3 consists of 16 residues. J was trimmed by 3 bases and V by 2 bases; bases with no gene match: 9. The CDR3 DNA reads TGTGCCAGCTCACCATCAAGGACAGGGAGGATCTACGAGCAGTACTTC. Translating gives CASSPSRTGRIYEQYF.

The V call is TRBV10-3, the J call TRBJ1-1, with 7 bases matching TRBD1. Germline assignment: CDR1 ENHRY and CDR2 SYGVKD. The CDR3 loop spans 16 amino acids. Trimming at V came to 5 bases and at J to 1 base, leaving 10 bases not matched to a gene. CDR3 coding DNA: TGTGCCATCAGTAAGGATGAGACAGGGACGAACACTGAAGCTTTCTTT. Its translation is CAISKDETGTNTEAFF.

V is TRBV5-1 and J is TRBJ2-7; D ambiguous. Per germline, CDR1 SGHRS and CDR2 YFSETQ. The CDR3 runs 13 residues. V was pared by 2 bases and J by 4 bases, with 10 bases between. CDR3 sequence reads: CASSFRQDYEQYF. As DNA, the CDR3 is TGCGCCAGCAGCTTCCGGCAGGATTACGAGCAGTACTTC.